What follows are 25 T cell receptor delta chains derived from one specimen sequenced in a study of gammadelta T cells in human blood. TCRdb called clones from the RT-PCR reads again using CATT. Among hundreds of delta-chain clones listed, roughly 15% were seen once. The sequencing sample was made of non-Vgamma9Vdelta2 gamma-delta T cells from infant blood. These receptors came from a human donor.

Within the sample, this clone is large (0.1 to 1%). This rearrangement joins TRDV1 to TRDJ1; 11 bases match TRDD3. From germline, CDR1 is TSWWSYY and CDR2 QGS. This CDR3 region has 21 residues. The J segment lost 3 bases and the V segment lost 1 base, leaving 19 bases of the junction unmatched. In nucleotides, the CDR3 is TGTGCTCTTGGGGAACCTAGCCGCCGCATTACTGGGGGATATAGCGCCGATAAACTCATCTTT. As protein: CALGEPSRRITGGYSADKLIF.

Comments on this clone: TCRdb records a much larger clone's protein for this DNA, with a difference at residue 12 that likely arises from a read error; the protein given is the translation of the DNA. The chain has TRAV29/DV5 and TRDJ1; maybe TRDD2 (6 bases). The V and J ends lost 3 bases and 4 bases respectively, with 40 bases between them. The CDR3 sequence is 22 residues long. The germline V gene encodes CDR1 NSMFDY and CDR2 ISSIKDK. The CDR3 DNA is TGTGCAGCAACCCGGCGTCCTACGTGGAGGGATTGTGGGAGCAGGGAGATCGATAAACTCATCTTT. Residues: CAATRRPTWRDCGSREIDKLIF. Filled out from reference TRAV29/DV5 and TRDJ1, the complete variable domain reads DQQVKQNSPSLSVQEGRISILNCDYTNSMFDYFLWYKKYPAEGPTFLISISSIKDKNEDGRFTVFLNKSAKHLSLHIVPSQPGDSAVYFCAATRRPTWRDCGSREIDKLIFGKGTRVTVEP.

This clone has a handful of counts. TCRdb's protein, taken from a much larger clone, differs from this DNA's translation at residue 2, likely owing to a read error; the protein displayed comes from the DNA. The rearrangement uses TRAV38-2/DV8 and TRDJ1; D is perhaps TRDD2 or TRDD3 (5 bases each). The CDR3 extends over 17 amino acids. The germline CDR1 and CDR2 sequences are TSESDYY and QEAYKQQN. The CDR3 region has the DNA TGTTCTTCCCCGGGGACCTACGCCTTACTGGAGGCCGATAAACTCATCTTT. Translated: CSSPGTYALLEADKLIF.

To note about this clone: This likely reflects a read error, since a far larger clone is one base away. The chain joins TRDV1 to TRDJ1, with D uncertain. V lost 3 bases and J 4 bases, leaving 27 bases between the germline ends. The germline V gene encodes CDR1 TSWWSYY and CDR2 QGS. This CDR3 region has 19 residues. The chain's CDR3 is CALGDPSRVYCGTLDKLIF. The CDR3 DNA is TGTGCTCTTGGGGATCCCTCCCGGGTGTACTGTGGGACACTCGATAAACTCATCTTT.

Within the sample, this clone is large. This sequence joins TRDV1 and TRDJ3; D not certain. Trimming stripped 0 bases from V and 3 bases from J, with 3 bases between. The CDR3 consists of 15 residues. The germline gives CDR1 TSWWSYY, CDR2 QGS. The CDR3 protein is CALGELDWDTRQMFF. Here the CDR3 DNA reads TGTGCTCTTGGGGAACTAGACTGGGACACCCGACAGATGTTTTTC.

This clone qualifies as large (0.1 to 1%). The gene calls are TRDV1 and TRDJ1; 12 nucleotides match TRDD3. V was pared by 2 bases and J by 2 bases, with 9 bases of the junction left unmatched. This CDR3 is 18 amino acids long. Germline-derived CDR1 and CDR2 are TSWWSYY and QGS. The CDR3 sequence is CALGEEVVLGDTTDKLIF. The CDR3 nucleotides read TGTGCTCTTGGGGAAGAAGTGGTACTGGGGGATACAACCGATAAACTCATCTTT.

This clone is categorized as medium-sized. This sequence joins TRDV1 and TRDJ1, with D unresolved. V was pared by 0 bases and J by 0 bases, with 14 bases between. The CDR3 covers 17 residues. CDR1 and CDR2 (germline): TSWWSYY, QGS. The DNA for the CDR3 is TGTGCTCTTGGGGAACTAGTGGGCCCCCCGTACACCGATAAACTCATCTTT. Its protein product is CALGELVGPPYTDKLIF.

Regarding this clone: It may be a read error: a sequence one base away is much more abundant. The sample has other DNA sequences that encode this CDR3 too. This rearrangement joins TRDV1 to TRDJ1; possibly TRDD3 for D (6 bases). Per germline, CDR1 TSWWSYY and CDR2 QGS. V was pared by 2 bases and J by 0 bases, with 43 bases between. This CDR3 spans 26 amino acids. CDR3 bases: TGTGCTCTTGGGGAATACCAGGGACTTCCGCTTCTTTGGAGGGGTTTGGGGGGAGGTTACACCGATAAACTCATCTTT. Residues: CALGEYQGLPLLWRGLGGGYTDKLIF.

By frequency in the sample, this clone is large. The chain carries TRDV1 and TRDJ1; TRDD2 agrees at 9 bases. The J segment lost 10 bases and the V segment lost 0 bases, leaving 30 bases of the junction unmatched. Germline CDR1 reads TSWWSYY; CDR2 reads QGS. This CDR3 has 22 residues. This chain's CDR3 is CALGELSLPTLLTDWSDTVLIF. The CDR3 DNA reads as TGTGCTCTTGGGGAACTGAGCCTTCCTACCCTACTCACCGACTGGTCCGATACGGTACTCATCTTT.

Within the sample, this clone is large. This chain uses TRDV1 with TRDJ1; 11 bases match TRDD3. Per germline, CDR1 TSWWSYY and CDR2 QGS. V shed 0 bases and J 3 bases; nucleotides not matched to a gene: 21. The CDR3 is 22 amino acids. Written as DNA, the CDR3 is TGTGCTCTTGGGGAACTAGTAAACCTACAACCGTTTCTGGGGGATACACCCGATAAACTCATCTTT. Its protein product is CALGELVNLQPFLGDTPDKLIF.

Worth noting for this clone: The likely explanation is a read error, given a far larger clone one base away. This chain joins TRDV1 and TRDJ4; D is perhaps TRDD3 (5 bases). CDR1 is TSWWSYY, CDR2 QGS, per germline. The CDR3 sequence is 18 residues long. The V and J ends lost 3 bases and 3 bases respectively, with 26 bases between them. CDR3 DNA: TGTGCTCTTGGGGACGGCTGTTCCCCTAATGTGATACTTCGACCCCTGATCTTT. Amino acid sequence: CALGDGCSPNVILRPLIF.

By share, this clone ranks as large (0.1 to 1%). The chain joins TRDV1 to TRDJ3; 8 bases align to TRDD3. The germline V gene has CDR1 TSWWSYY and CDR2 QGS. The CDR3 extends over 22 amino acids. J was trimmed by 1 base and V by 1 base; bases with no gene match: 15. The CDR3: CALGERVNRGISRSWDTRQMFF. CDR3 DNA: TGTGCTCTTGGGGAACGGGTAAACCGGGGGATAAGCCGTTCCTGGGACACCCGACAGATGTTTTTC.

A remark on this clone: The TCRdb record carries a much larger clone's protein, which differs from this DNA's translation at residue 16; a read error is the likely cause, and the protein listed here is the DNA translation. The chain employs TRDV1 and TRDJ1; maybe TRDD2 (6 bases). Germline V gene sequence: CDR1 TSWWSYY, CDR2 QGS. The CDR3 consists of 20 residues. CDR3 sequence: CALGDARELPWEGYTVKLIF. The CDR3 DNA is TGTGCTCTTGGGGACGCCCGGGAACTTCCTTGGGAAGGGTACACCGTTAAACTCATCTTT.

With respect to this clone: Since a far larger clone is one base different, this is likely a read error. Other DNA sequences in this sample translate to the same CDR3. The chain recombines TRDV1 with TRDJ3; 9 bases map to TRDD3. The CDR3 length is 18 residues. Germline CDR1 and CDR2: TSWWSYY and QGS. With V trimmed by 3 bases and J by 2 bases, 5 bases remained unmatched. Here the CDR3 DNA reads TGTGCTCTTGGGGATCGACTGGGGGACCCCTGGGACACCCGACAGATGTTTTTC. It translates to CALGDRLGDPWDTRQMFF.

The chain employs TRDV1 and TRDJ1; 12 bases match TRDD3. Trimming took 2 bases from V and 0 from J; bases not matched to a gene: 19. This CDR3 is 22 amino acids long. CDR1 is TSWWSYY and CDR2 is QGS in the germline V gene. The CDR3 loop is CALGERGTSWGIRPGHTDKLIF. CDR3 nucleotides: TGTGCTCTTGGGGAAAGGGGGACGAGCTGGGGGATACGGCCAGGGCACACCGATAAACTCATCTTT.

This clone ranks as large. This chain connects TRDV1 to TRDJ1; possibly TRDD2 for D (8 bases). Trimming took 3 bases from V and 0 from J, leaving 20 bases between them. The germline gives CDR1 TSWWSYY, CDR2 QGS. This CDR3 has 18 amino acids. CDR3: CALGDFLPWGPYTDKLIF. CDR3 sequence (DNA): TGTGCTCTTGGGGACTTCCTACCCTGGGGGCCTTACACCGATAAACTCATCTTT.

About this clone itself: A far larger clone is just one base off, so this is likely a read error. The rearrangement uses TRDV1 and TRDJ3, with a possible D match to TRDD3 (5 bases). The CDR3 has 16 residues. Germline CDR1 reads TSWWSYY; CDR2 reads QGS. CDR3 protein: CALGELTSWDPRQMFF. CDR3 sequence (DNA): TGTGCTCTTGGGGAACTTACCTCCTGGGACCCCCGACAGATGTTTTTC.

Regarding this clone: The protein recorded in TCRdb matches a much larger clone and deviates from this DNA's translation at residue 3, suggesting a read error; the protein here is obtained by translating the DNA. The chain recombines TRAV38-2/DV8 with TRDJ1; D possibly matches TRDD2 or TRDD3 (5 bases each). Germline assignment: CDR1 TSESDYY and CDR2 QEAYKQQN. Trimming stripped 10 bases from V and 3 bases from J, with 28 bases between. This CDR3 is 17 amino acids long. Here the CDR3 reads CAPPGTYALLEADKLIF. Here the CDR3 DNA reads TGTGCTCCCCCGGGGACCTACGCCTTACTGGAGGCCGATAAACTCATCTTT.

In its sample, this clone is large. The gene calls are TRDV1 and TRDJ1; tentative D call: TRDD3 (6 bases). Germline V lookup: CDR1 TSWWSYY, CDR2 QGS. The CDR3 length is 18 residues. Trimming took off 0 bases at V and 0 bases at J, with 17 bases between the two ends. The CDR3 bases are TGTGCTCTTGGGGAACTAGGGCTGAATGGGGGGTACACCGATAAACTCATCTTT. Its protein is CALGELGLNGGYTDKLIF.

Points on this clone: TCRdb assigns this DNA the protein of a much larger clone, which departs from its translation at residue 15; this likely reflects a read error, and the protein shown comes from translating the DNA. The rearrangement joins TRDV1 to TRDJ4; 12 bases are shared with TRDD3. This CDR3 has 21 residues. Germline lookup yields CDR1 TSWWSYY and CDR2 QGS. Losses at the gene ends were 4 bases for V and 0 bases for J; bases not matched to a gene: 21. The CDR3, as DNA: TGTGCTCTTGGGGCATCCCCGACCTCGTACTGGGGGATACCCCACGCCAGACCCCTGATCTTT. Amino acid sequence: CALGASPTSYWGIPHARPLIF.

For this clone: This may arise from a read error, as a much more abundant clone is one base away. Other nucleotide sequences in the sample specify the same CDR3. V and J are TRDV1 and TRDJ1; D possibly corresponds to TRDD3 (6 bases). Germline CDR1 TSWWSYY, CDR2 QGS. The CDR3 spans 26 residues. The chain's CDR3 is CALGEYQGLPLLWRGLGGGYTDKLIF. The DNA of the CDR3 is TGTGCGCTTGGGGAATACCAGGGACTTCCGCTTCTTTGGAGGGGTTTGGGGGGGGGTTACACCGATAAACTCATCTTT.

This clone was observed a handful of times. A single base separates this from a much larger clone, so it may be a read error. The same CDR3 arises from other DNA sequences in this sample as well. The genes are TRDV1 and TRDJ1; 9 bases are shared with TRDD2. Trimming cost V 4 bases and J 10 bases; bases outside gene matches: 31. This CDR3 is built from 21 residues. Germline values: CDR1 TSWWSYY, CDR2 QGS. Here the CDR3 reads CALGAIPSYGLGDKVGGRLIF. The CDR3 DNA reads TGTGCTCTTGGGGCGATCCCTTCCTACGGCCTGGGAGATAAAGTGGGGGGTAGACTCATCTTT.

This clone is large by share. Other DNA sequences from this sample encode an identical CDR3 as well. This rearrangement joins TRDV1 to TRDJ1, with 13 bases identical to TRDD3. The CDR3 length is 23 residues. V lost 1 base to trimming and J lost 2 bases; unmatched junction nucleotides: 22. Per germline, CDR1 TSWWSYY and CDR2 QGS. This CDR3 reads CALGERLGSSLYWGIRGTDKLIF. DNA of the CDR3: TGTGCTCTTGGGGAACGCTTGGGATCGTCCTTATACTGGGGGATACGCGGGACCGATAAACTCATCTTT.

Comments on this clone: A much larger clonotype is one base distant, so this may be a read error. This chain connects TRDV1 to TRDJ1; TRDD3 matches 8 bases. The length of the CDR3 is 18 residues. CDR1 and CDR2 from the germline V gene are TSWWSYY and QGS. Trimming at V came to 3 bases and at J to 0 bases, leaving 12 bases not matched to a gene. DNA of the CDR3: TGTGCTCTTGGGGACTCAAAGTCTGGGGGAACATACACCGATAAACTCATCTTT. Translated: CALGDSKSGGTYTDKLIF.

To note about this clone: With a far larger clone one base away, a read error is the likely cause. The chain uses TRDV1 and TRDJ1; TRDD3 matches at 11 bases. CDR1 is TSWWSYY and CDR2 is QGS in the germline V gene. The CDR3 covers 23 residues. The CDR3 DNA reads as TGTGCTCTTGGGGAACTGATTCCTTCCTACGGGTACTGGGGGATAGAATCCACCGATGAACTCATCTTT. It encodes CALGELIPSYGYWGIESTDELIF.